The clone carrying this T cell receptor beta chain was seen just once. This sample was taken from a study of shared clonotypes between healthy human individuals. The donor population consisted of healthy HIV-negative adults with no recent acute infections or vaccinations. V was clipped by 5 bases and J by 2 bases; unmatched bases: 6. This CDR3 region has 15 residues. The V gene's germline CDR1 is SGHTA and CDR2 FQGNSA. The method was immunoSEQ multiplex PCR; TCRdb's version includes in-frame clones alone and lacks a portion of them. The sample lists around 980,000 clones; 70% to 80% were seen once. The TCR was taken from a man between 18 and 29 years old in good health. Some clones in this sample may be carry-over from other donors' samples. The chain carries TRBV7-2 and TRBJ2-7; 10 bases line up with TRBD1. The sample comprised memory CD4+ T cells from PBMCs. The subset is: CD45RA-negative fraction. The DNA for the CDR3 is TGTGCCAGCAGCCTGGGACAGGGGAGCGCCTACGAGCAGTACTTC. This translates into CASSLGQGSAYEQYF.